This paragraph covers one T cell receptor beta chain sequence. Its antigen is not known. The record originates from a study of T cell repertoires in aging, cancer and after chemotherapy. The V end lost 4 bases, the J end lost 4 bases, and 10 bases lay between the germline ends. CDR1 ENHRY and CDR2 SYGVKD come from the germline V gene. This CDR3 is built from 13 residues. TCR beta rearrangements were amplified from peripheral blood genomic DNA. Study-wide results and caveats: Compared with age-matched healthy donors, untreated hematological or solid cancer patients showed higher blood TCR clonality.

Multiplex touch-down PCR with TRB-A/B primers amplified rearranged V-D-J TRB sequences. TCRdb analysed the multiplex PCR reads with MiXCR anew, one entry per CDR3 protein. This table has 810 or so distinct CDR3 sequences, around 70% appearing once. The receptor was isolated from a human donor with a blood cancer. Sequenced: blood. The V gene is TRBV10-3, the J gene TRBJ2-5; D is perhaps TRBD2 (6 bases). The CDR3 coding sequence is TGTGCCATCAGTGGGGGGGAACGAGAGACCCAGTACTTC. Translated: CAISGGERETQYF.